The clone carrying this T cell receptor (beta chain) was observed at least ten times. Original handling: The authors estimated nucleated cell counts from reference gene primer amplification. Sequencing was performed with immunoSEQ multiplex PCR; in TCRdb, only in-frame clones are kept and a portion is missing. The V and J calls and the clone size are those of that table, but D and trimming were determined from the DNA. The table lists about 95,000 clones, about 84% of them singletons. The entry originates in a study of blood T cell repertoires in COVID-19. Study background: Sites in the United States, Italy and Spain provided acute and convalescent COVID-19 samples.

The V and J ends lost 3 bases and 11 bases respectively, with 7 bases between them. There are 11 residues in the CDR3. CDR1 and CDR2 (germline): SGHTA, FQGNSA. Specimen: peripheral blood. The sequence was obtained from a man aged 80 or over with active or convalescent COVID-19. V usage is TRBV7-2 and J usage is TRBJ1-4; D gene uncertain. CDR3 sequence reads: CASSLGPKLFF. The CDR3, as DNA: TGTGCCAGCAGCTTGGGCCCGAAACTGTTTTTT.